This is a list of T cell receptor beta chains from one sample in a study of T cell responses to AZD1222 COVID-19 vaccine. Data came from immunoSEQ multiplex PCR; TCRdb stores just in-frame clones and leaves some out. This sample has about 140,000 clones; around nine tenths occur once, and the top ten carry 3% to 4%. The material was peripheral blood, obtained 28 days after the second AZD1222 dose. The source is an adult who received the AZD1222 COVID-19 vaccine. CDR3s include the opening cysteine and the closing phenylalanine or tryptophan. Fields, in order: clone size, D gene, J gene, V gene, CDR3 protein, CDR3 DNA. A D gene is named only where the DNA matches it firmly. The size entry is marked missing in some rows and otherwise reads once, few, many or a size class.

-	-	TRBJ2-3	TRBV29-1	CSVDIGGADTQYF	TGCAGCGTTGATATAGGGGGGGCAGATACGCAGTATTTT
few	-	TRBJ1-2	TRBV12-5	CASGFWTVDGYTF	TGTGCTAGTGGTTTCTGGACGGTCGATGGCTACACCTTC
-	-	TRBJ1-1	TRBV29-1	CSVRDTEAFF	TGCAGCGTTAGGGACACTGAAGCTTTCTTT
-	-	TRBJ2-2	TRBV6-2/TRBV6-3	CASSYSEAVGELFF	TGTGCCAGCAGTTACTCAGAAGCGGTCGGGGAGCTGTTTTTT
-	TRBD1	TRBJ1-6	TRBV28	CATVTGSGSPLHF	TGTGCCACCGTGACAGGGTCTGGTTCACCCCTCCACTTT
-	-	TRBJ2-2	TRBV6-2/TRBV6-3	CASSRTANTGELFF	TGTGCCAGCAGTAGGACGGCGAACACCGGGGAGCTGTTTTTT
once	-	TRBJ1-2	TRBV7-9	CASSPRDTGYTF	TGTGCCAGCAGCCCGCGGGACACTGGCTACACCTTC
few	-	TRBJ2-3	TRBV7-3	CASSSGTSTDTQYF	TGTGCCAGCAGCTCCGGGACTTCCACAGATACGCAGTATTTT
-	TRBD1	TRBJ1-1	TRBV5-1	CASSSGTGLNTEAFF	TGCGCCAGCAGCTCCGGGACAGGGTTGAACACTGAAGCTTTCTTT
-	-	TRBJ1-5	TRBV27	CASSFTGSNQPQHF	TGTGCCAGCAGTTTTACGGGGAGCAATCAGCCCCAGCATTTT
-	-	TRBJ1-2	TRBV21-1	CASSTHYGYTF	TGTGCCAGCAGCACTCACTATGGCTACACCTTC
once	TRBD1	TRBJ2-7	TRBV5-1	CASSSPAGTGYEQYF	TGCGCCAGCAGCTCCCCCGCCGGGACAGGATACGAGCAGTACTTC
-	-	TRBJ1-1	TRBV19	CASSIGAPAEAFF	TGTGCCAGTAGTATAGGGGCCCCCGCTGAAGCTTTCTTT
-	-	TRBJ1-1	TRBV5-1	CASSLAGPSNTEAFF	TGCGCCAGCAGCTTGGCGGGCCCCTCAAACACTGAAGCTTTCTTT
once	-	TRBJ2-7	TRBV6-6	CASSLKTYEQYF	TGTGCCAGCAGTTTGAAAACCTACGAGCAGTACTTC
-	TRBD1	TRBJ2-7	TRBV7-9	CASSLLGQFWEQYF	TGTGCCAGCAGCTTGTTGGGACAGTTTTGGGAGCAGTACTTC
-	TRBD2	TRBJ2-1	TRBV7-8	CASTRTSGSTGQFF	TGTGCCAGCACGAGGACTAGCGGGAGCACCGGGCAGTTCTTC
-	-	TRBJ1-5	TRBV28	CATVPGGKGSSHF	TGTGCCACCGTCCCTGGGGGAAAGGGGTCTTCGCATTTT
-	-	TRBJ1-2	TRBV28	CASSLRVGGYTF	TGTGCCAGCAGCCTCAGGGTGGGGGGCTACACCTTC
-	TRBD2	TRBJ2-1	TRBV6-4	CASSILAGKGNEQFF	TGTGCCAGCAGCATACTAGCGGGGAAGGGCAATGAGCAGTTCTTC
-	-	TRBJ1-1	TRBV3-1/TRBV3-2	CASTKAWGGGGTEAFF	TGTGCCAGCACCAAAGCTTGGGGTGGAGGGGGCACTGAAGCTTTCTTT
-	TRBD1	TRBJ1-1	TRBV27	CASSFHRGTEAFF	TGTGCCAGCAGTTTCCACAGGGGAACTGAAGCTTTCTTT
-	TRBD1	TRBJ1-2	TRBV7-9	CASSLFDRGYGYTF	TGTGCCAGCAGCTTATTCGACAGGGGCTATGGCTACACCTTC
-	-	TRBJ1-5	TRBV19	CASSIEFQPQHF	TGTGCCAGTAGTATAGAGTTTCAGCCCCAGCATTTT
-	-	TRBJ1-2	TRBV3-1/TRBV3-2	CASSQGRGSQDYGYTF	TGTGCCAGCAGCCAAGGTAGGGGGTCTCAAGACTATGGCTACACCTTC
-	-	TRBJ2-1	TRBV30	CAWSVLGGYNEQFF	TGTGCCTGGAGTGTACTCGGGGGCTACAATGAGCAGTTCTTC
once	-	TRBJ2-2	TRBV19	CASSALFVGGELFF	TGTGCCAGTAGTGCCCTGTTCGTGGGCGGGGAGCTGTTTTTT
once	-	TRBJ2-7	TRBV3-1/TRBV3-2	CASSPRPIRSSYEQYF	TGTGCCAGCAGCCCTCGCCCAATACGGAGCTCCTACGAGCAGTACTTC
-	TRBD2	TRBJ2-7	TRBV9	CASSGGSGGVYEQYF	TGTGCCAGCAGCGGAGGTAGCGGGGGTGTCTACGAGCAGTACTTC